This T cell receptor beta chain was retrieved from a study of shared clonotypes between healthy human individuals (dated by TCRdb to 2019 to 2021). As for the study more broadly: The cohort included three men and a couple of women between 18 and 49 years of age. For each donor, CD4 naive and CD4 memory were each given three plates, CD8 naive was given two plates, and CD8 memory was given one plate. To estimate repertoire size and how much clonotypes are shared between individuals, the study performed deep sequencing of blood TCR repertoires from about five healthy adults. Libraries were prepared and TCR repertoires were sequenced by different laboratories using diverse techniques, in order to increase sequencing depth and limit assay-specific biases. Leukapheresis yielded between about 0.9 and 8.9 billion PBMCs per donor. Study-wide conclusions, independent of this receptor: Rarefaction of sorted-subset datasets indicated incomplete sequencing despite the large sequencing depth. Only blood was sampled, and tissue TCR repertoires likely differ from those in blood. Naive subsets generally had larger estimated clonotype richness than memory subsets did. Based on pairwise subsampling, the degree of clonotype sharing among donors was expected to be affected by sequencing depth. Compared with non-shared clonotypes, clonotypes shared by all four sorted-subset donors had higher generation probabilities. Roughly 5% of naive CD4, roughly 3.5% of naive CD8, about 2.4% of memory CD4, and less than 0.45% of memory CD8 clonotypes were shared across several donors. The small number of donors limited the genetic and exposure-history diversity represented.

As concerns this clone: This clone's antigen is unknown. Within one base of it there is no much larger clone, and no base qualities were kept. Other DNA sequences of this sample code for an identical CDR3.

Inclusive of the bounding cysteine and phenylalanine, the CDR3 is 13 residues long. Only the CDR3 DNA is retained, 39 bases long and in frame from the first base. The germline V gene sets CDR1 to WSHSY and CDR2 to SAAADI. Trimming costs V 0 bases and J 1 base, and their ends lie 1 base apart. TCR CDR3 regions were amplified from genomic DNA by multiplex PCR using the deep immunoSEQ assay. For each cell subset, the extracted genomic DNA was distributed evenly across all wells of several immunoSEQ 96-well plates, and each plate served as one replicate. For sorted subsets, around 0.2 ug of genomic DNA, equivalent to 25,000 to 35,000 T cell genomes, went into each replicate PCR. Purified libraries were quantified with a Qubit 3.0 fluorometer, sized on a Bioanalyzer 2100, and re-quantified with the KAPA Library Quantification kit. A separate single-read 150-cycle Illumina NextSeq 550 flow cell was used to sequence each immunoSEQ 96-well plate. The original methods were these. Because the immunoSEQ output held only junctional sequences and lacked quality scores, the filtering could not match the filtering applied to full-length reads. Sequences were annotated with PyIR, a Python wrapper for IgBLAST v1.9, and V/J genes and CDR3 were assigned using IMGT germline references. Reads were filtered out if the reads had weak V/J assignments (E-value above 1e-6), no CDR3, stop codons, out-of-frame junctions, or ambiguous translated residues. V3J clonotypes were defined by identical inferred V gene, J gene, and CDR3 amino acid sequence. Percentage overlap between repertoires was computed as shared unique clonotypes divided by the size of the smaller repertoire. Three approaches were used to assess repertoire richness: RTK rarefaction, the Chao1 estimator, and Recon v2.1 estimates of unobserved clonotypes. Generation probabilities were computed with OLGA for all TCRbeta clonotypes obtained by the gDNA method from a handful of donors. Drawn from immuneACCESS, this table holds only the in-frame rearrangements with V and J called that TCRdb kept. Clones are partly lost; checked studies trace under half to an unresolved V gene and leave the rest unexplained. From that table come the V and J calls and clone size; the DNA was used to work out D and trimming. Recorded for this sample are about 1.1 million clones; roughly 77% of them occurred a single time. Almost 0.9% of the sample goes to the ten largest clones.

The donors were healthy, HIV-negative adults who had no recently reported acute infections or vaccinations. Only Caucasian adults living in Nashville, Tennessee, USA were represented among the donors. CD4+ T cells were enriched through magnetic negative selection, after which naive cells were positively selected on CD45RA and the remaining negative fraction served as the memory subset. After blood collection by leukapheresis, PBMCs were isolated using Ficoll-Histopaque density gradient centrifugation and then cryopreserved in the vapor phase of liquid nitrogen. Analytical flow cytometry was used to check the purity and quantity of every magnetically sorted T cell population. Genomic DNA was isolated from each sorted fraction and quantified by UV absorbance on a Nanodrop 2000c.

The sample comprised memory CD4+ T cells from PBMCs. The cell subset or site tag for this specimen amounts to: CD45RA-negative fraction. This chain joins TRBV10-2 to TRBJ1-3; the D segment cannot be called with confidence. The sequence derives from a man between 18 and 35 years old in good health. Some clones in this sample may be carry-over from other donors' samples. This receptor carries the CDR3 CASSESSGNTIYF. The nucleotides are TGCGCCAGCAGTGAGTCGTCTGGAAACACCATATATTTT.